Shown below are 18 T cell receptor beta chains from a single sample sequenced in a study of cytomegalovirus exposure and HLA in healthy donors. PCR amplification relied on 60 Vbeta primers (plus 13 Jbeta primers). The assay was immunoSEQ multiplex PCR, and TCRdb's table has in-frame clones only and misses some. The sample holds 60,000 to 85,000 clones, roughly 70% seen once. Source material: PBMCs. These receptors originate from a man aged 55-75 years in good health and CMV-seropositive.

V is TRBV11-3 and J is TRBJ2-7; a weak D match, TRBD1 (6 bases). Germline V gives CDR1 SGHNT, CDR2 YENEEA. With 5 bases removed from V and 3 bases from J, the gap between germline ends came to 11 bases. This CDR3 has 13 amino acids. In nucleotides, the CDR3 is TGTGCCAGCAGCCGTGGACAGAGCTACGAGCAGTACTTC. This codes for CASSRGQSYEQYF.

The rearrangement uses TRBV6-5 and TRBJ2-5; 11 bases agree with TRBD1. The last part of the DNA fits TRBJ2-7 better; the J call may be wrong. Looked up from germline, CDR1 is MNHEY and CDR2 is SVGAGI. CDR3 length equals 15 residues. DNA for the CDR3: TGTGCCAGCACCTCGGGGACAGGGGGAACCTACGAGCAGTACTTC. The encoded protein is CASTSGTGGTYEQYF.

The chain combines TRBV7-6 with TRBJ2-3; 16 nucleotides align to TRBD2. This CDR3 is built from 16 residues. V lost 3 bases to trimming and J lost 7 bases; unmatched junction nucleotides: 4. Germline assignment: CDR1 SGHVS and CDR2 FNYEAQ. This CDR3 reads CASSLGLAGGNYTQYF. The CDR3 DNA reads TGTGCCAGCAGCTTGGGACTAGCGGGGGGGAACTATACGCAGTATTTT.

V usage is TRBV7-8 and J usage is TRBJ1-4, with 10 bases aligning to TRBD1. This CDR3 has 13 residues. Germline V gives CDR1 SGHVS, CDR2 FQNEAQ. J was trimmed by 8 bases and V by 5 bases; bases with no gene match: 2. The CDR3 spells CASSGTGVEKLFF. The CDR3 DNA follows: TGTGCCAGCAGCGGGACAGGGGTCGAAAAACTGTTTTTT.

The chain has TRBV28 and TRBJ1-2; 12 bases fit TRBD1. Germline V gene lookup returns CDR1 MDHEN and CDR2 SYDVKM. Germline trimming cut 6 bases from V and 3 bases from J; bases unmatched to any gene: 5. The CDR3 is made up of 15 amino acids. The CDR3 spells CASRPGTGGHYGYTF. CDR3 nucleotides: TGTGCCAGCAGACCCGGGACAGGGGGCCACTATGGCTACACCTTC.

The genes are TRBV6-1 and TRBJ1-1, with D unclear. CDR3 length: 14 amino acids. The V end lost 4 bases, the J end lost 3 bases, and 12 bases lay between the germline ends. Per germline, CDR1 MNHNS and CDR2 SASEGT. The CDR3: CASSGGGSYTEAFF. The CDR3 DNA reads as TGTGCCAGCAGTGGCGGAGGGTCCTACACTGAAGCTTTCTTT.

V is TRBV7-2 and J is TRBJ2-1; maybe TRBD2 (5 bases). Trimming took off 1 base at V and 7 bases at J, with 8 bases between the two ends. This CDR3 is 13 amino acids long. The germline CDR1 and CDR2 sequences are SGHTA and FQGNSA. CDR3 DNA sequence: TGTGCCAGCAGCTTAGTTAGCGTTAATGAGCAGTTCTTC. It is translated as CASSLVSVNEQFF. Supplemented by reference TRBV7-2 and TRBJ2-1, the full variable domain reads GAGVSQSPSNKVTEKGKDVELRCDPISGHTALYWYRQSLGQGLEFLIYFQGNSAPDKSGLPSDRFSAERTGGSVSTLTIQRTQQEDSAVYLCASSLVSVNEQFFGPGTRLTVL.

V and J are TRBV5-1 and TRBJ2-5; 12 bases align to TRBD1. CDR1 and CDR2 from the germline V gene are SGHRS and YFSETQ. This CDR3 has 16 residues. The junction had 9 bases not matched to a gene; V was cut back by 5 bases and J by 4 bases. Written as DNA, the CDR3 is TGCGCCAGCAGGGGACAGGGGGCACCCCTTGGAGAGACCCAGTACTTC. Its translation is CASRGQGAPLGETQYF.

This clone is classed as medium-sized. The V gene is TRBV29-1, the J gene TRBJ2-7; D is possibly TRBD1 (5 bases). CDR3 length: 14 amino acids. CDR1 is SQVTM and CDR2 is ANQGSEA in the germline V gene. V was pared by 4 bases and J by 4 bases, with 17 bases between. The CDR3, as DNA: TGCAGCGTTGGCGGTCCCAGGGAACCTTACGAGCAGTACTTC. Its protein is CSVGGPREPYEQYF.

This rearrangement joins TRBV9 to TRBJ2-4, with a weak D call TRBD1 (5 bases). This CDR3 comprises 17 residues. The V gene's germline CDR1 is SGDLS and CDR2 YYNGEE. The ends were cut back, 1 base at V and 0 bases at J, with 14 bases in the middle. DNA of the CDR3: TGTGCCAGCAGCGTATCAGGGCTGATGCTAGCCAAAAACATTCAGTACTTC. This sequence encodes CASSVSGLMLAKNIQYF.

This clone has a handful of counts. Other DNA sequences in the sample encode the same CDR3. The V call is TRBV7-8, the J call TRBJ2-7, with 8 bases lining up with TRBD1. This CDR3 spans 15 amino acids. Unmatched junction bases numbered 6, after V lost 5 bases and J lost 0 bases. Germline loops: CDR1 SGHVS, CDR2 FQNEAQ. The CDR3 sequence: CASSQGQGPSYEQYF. The CDR3 DNA follows: TGTGCCAGCAGCCAAGGACAGGGTCCCTCCTACGAGCAGTACTTC.

The sample holds a few counts of this clone. The chain combines TRBV7-2 with TRBJ2-3, with 8 bases that match TRBD1. V was pared by 5 bases and J by 6 bases, with 10 bases of the junction left unmatched. There are 15 residues in the CDR3. Germline V gives CDR1 SGHTA, CDR2 FQGNSA. In DNA, the CDR3 is TGTGCCAGCAGCAGCCGGACAGGGTACTTGGATACGCAGTATTTT. This translates into CASSSRTGYLDTQYF.

The rearrangement joins TRBV5-1 to TRBJ2-2, with 9 bases lining up with TRBD1. The germline CDR1 and CDR2 sequences are SGHRS and YFSETQ. This CDR3 spans 18 amino acids. V trimming: 5 bases; J trimming: 5 bases; junction bases outside the gene matches: 16. The CDR3 region has the DNA TGCGCCAGCAGATCTCTGGACAGGGGTAATCCTAAGACCGGGGAGCTGTTTTTT. It is translated as CASRSLDRGNPKTGELFF.

V and J are TRBV4-1 and TRBJ1-1; 7 bases line up with TRBD1. The V segment lost 4 bases and the J segment 3 bases; nucleotides outside the gene matches: 8. This CDR3 spans 15 amino acids. CDR1 and CDR2 (germline): MGHRA, YSYEKL. CDR3 DNA: TGCGCCAGCAGCCGCCTAGGGGACAGCTACACTGAAGCTTTCTTT. It yields the protein CASSRLGDSYTEAFF.

This clone was recorded once. This rearrangement joins TRBV19 to TRBJ2-1; 7 positions match TRBD2. CDR3 size: 15 residues. CDR1 LNHDA and CDR2 SQIVND come from the germline V gene (reference sequence). The junction had 5 bases not matched to a gene; V was cut back by 4 bases and J by 2 bases. The chain's CDR3 is CASSNGRGAYNEQFF. CDR3 in DNA: TGTGCCAGTAGTAATGGACGGGGGGCCTACAATGAGCAGTTCTTC.

This clone appeared a single time. The gene calls are TRBV5-3 and TRBJ2-7; D might be TRBD2 (6 bases). TRBV5-3 is an ORF; its function is uncertain. The CDR3 contains 13 residues. The V gene lost 5 bases and the J gene lost 2 bases, with 11 bases spanning the gap. CDR3 DNA: TGTGCCAGAAGAGGAGGGGAGACCTACGAGCAGTACTTC. Amino acids: CARRGGETYEQYF.

This clone was counted between two and nine times. This sequence joins TRBV5-1 and TRBJ1-1; 9 bases agree with TRBD1. This CDR3 has 15 residues. V dropped 0 bases and J dropped 8; count of bases not matched to a gene: 8. CDR1 is SGHRS, CDR2 YFSETQ, per germline. CDR3 sequence reads: CASSLGTGAFTEAFF. CDR3 bases: TGCGCCAGCAGCTTGGGGACAGGGGCCTTCACCGAAGCTTTCTTT.

The chain employs TRBV2 and TRBJ1-5; 9 positions match TRBD1. Germline CDR1 is SNHLY and CDR2 is FYNNEI. V lost 5 bases, J lost 5 bases, and 4 bases stayed unmatched. The CDR3 has 14 amino acids. CDR3 nucleotide sequence: TGTGCCAGCAGTCCGGGACAGGGACATCAGCCCCAGCATTTT. This codes for CASSPGQGHQPQHF.